A single sample gave rise to the 32 T cell receptor beta chains below, sequenced in a study of blood T cell repertoires in COVID-19. The repertoire was sequenced with immunoSEQ multiplex PCR; TCRdb's copy has only in-frame clones and lacks some. This table has fewer than 50,000 clones, over 70% appearing once. The sequencing sample was made of peripheral blood. These receptors all come from a woman older than 75 with active or convalescent COVID-19.

This clone was seen a few times. The V gene is TRBV27, the J gene TRBJ1-6, with D possibly matching TRBD1 (6 bases). Trimming removed 8 bases from V and 5 bases from J, with 10 bases in between. There are 13 residues in the CDR3. CDR1 is MNHEY, CDR2 SMNVEV, per germline (reference sequence). The CDR3 region has the DNA TGTGCCAGCGCCGGACAGAATAATTCACCCCTCCACTTT. This codes for CASAGQNNSPLHF.

This chain connects TRBV6-5 to TRBJ1-2; D perhaps matches TRBD1 (5 bases). V lost 6 bases to trimming and J lost 8 bases, with 16 bases between them. The CDR3 spans 13 residues. Germline values: CDR1 MNHEY, CDR2 SVGAGI. CDR3 in amino acids: CASSFGGEAGYTF. The CDR3 nucleotides are TGTGCCAGCAGCTTCGGGGGGGAGGCAGGCTACACCTTC.

This chain links TRBV19 with TRBJ1-1, with 7 bases lining up with TRBD1. Germline CDR1 LNHDA, CDR2 SQIVND (reference sequence). The CDR3 is made up of 16 amino acids. V was pared by 4 bases and J by 0 bases, with 8 bases of the junction left unmatched. This CDR3 is CASSSLGQLLNTEAFF. CDR3 DNA sequence: TGTGCCAGTAGTAGCCTGGGACAGCTACTGAACACTGAAGCTTTCTTT.

The rearrangement links TRBV27 to TRBJ2-1; 7 bases align to TRBD2. CDR1 and CDR2 from the germline V gene are MNHEY and SMNVEV (reference sequence). The CDR3 loop spans 17 amino acids. The V segment lost 6 bases and the J segment 4 bases; nucleotides outside the gene matches: 15. The CDR3 sequence: CASSSPRGAGSYNEQFF. The DNA of the CDR3 is TGTGCCAGCAGCTCCCCTCGTGGAGCGGGATCTTACAATGAGCAGTTCTTC.

The chain recombines TRBV9 with TRBJ1-4; D is perhaps TRBD1 (5 bases). Germline V gene lookup returns CDR1 SGDLS and CDR2 YYNGEE. Between the trimmed V and J ends, which lost 0 bases and 3 bases, there was a span of 9 bases. This CDR3 contains 15 residues. This CDR3 is CASSVGTLPNEKLFF. CDR3 DNA sequence: TGTGCCAGCAGCGTAGGGACACTCCCTAATGAAAAACTGTTTTTT.

The V call is TRBV27, the J call TRBJ1-2; the D gene is possibly TRBD1 (6 bases). V was trimmed by 3 bases and J by 4 bases, leaving 18 bases between them. Germline V gene sequence: CDR1 MNHEY, CDR2 SMNVEV (reference sequence). The CDR3 totals 16 residues. The CDR3 DNA is TGTGCCAGCAGTTTTGGTTCCCAGGGGAGCGGCTATGGCTACACCTTC. It codes for CASSFGSQGSGYGYTF.

This clone appeared a single time. The gene calls are TRBV5-1 and TRBJ2-5, with D tentatively TRBD1 (5 bases). CDR1 and CDR2 from the germline V gene are SGHRS and YFSETQ. V shed 0 bases and J shed 5 bases, with 14 bases lying between them. The CDR3 spans 15 residues. CDR3 protein: CASSLGGRAWETQYF. DNA of the CDR3: TGCGCCAGCAGCTTGGGGGGCAGGGCTTGGGAGACCCAGTACTTC.

The chain links TRBV10-3 to TRBJ2-2; TRBD1 aligns across 9 bases. The germline V gene has CDR1 ENHRY and CDR2 SYGVKD. Germline trimming cut 8 bases from V and 7 bases from J; bases unmatched to any gene: 11. The CDR3 covers 15 residues. CDR3 region: CAIGEQGARIGELFF. In DNA form, the CDR3 reads TGTGCCATCGGGGAACAGGGGGCGCGTATCGGGGAGCTGTTTTTT.

Turning to this clone: Other DNA sequences in the same sample also yield this CDR3. The rearrangement links TRBV3-1 (or the pseudogene TRBV3-2) to TRBJ2-7; D is possibly TRBD2 (6 bases). The V gene's germline CDR1 is LGHDT and CDR2 YNNKEL (reference sequence). This CDR3 is 14 amino acids long. V gave up 4 bases and J gave up 0 bases, with 10 bases separating them. CDR3 sequence: CASSLSGSSYEQYF. DNA of the CDR3: TGTGCCAGCAGCCTTAGCGGTAGCTCCTACGAGCAGTACTTC.

The CDR3 is CASSLDLIGGVGAGELFF. CDR3 nucleotides: TGTGCCAGCAGCTTAGATCTCATCGGGGGAGTCGGGGCCGGGGAGCTGTTTTTT. The chain joins TRBV11-2 to TRBJ2-2, with TRBD2 as a possible D gene (6 bases). Germline CDR1 is SGHAT and CDR2 is FQNNGV. The V end was cut by 0 bases, the J end by 6 bases, with 20 bases between. The length of the CDR3 is 18 residues.

The chain couples TRBV19 to TRBJ2-1; 12 bases map to TRBD1. Germline lookup yields CDR1 LNHDA and CDR2 SQIVND (reference sequence). The CDR3 covers 17 residues. V was clipped by 4 bases and J by 8 bases; unmatched bases: 12. The CDR3 reads CASSKGTGGRDGDEQFF. The CDR3 DNA reads TGTGCCAGTAGTAAAGGGACAGGGGGCAGGGATGGCGATGAGCAGTTCTTC.

This rearrangement joins TRBV7-9 to TRBJ2-1; TRBD2 matches 8 bases. The V gene's germline CDR1 is SEHNR and CDR2 FQNEAQ (reference sequence). The CDR3 is 15 residues long. V lost 0 bases to trimming and J lost 5 bases; unmatched junction nucleotides: 3. CDR3 region: CASSLASGTNNEQFF. The CDR3 nucleotides read TGTGCCAGCAGCTTAGCTAGCGGGACCAACAATGAGCAGTTCTTC.

The chain has TRBV6-2 or TRBV6-3 and TRBJ2-3; no clear D gene. The germline V and J ends were trimmed by 5 bases and 3 bases, with 3 bases remaining between them. CDR1 is MNHEY and CDR2 is SVGEGT in the germline V gene. The CDR3 is made up of 11 amino acids. The CDR3, as DNA: TGTGCCAGCAGTCTTACAGATACGCAGTATTTT. Translating gives CASSLTDTQYF.

The sample holds a few counts of this clone. J is TRBJ2-1 and V is TRBV2; tentatively, D is TRBD2 (5 bases). The CDR3 runs 13 residues. The germline CDR1 and CDR2 sequences are SNHLY and FYNNEI. The germline V and J ends were trimmed by 6 bases and 0 bases, with 6 bases remaining between them. CDR3 amino acids: CASRLASYNEQFF. The CDR3 nucleotides read TGTGCCAGCAGGCTAGCCTCCTACAATGAGCAGTTCTTC. Full variable domain (rest looked up from reference TRBV2 and TRBJ2-1): EPEVTQTPSHQVTQMGQEVILRCVPISNHLYFYWYRQILGQKVEFLVSFYNNEISEKSEIFDDQFSVERPDGSNFTLKIRSTKLEDSAMYFCASRLASYNEQFFGPGTRLTVL.

CDR3 region: CASSLGPEQFF. CDR3 nucleotide sequence: TGCGCCAGCAGCTTGGGTCCGGAGCAGTTCTTC. This chain joins TRBV5-1 and TRBJ2-1; D unclear. Per germline, CDR1 SGHRS and CDR2 YFSETQ. Trimming stripped 0 bases from V and 10 bases from J, with 5 bases between. CDR3 size: 11 residues.

The chain employs TRBV7-9 and TRBJ2-2; TRBD2 matches at 7 bases. The CDR3 is made up of 16 amino acids. Germline V gives CDR1 SEHNR, CDR2 FQNEAQ (reference sequence). The trim removed 0 bases at V and 4 bases at J, leaving 5 bases unmatched. The CDR3 protein is CASSLAGGPGTGELFF. CDR3 nucleotide sequence: TGTGCCAGCAGCTTAGCGGGAGGGCCCGGCACCGGGGAGCTGTTTTTT. Full variable domain (rest looked up from reference TRBV7-9 and TRBJ2-2): DTGVSQNPRHKITKRGQNVTFRCDPISEHNRLYWYRQTLGQGPEFLTYFQNEAQLEKSRLLSDRFSAERPKGSFSTLEIQRTEQGDSAMYLCASSLAGGPGTGELFFGEGSRLTVL.

The V gene is TRBV19, the J gene TRBJ1-5; the D is unclear. V was clipped by 4 bases and J by 4 bases, with 8 bases between them. This CDR3 contains 13 residues. CDR1 and CDR2 from the germline V gene are LNHDA and SQIVND (reference sequence). DNA for the CDR3: TGTGCCAGTAGTAGGGAGAGAAATCAGCCCCAGCATTTT. It translates to CASSRERNQPQHF.

This clone was seen just once. The chain employs TRBV2 and TRBJ1-6; TRBD1 might be the D (6 bases). Trimming pared 4 bases from V and 7 bases from J, leaving 8 bases between. Germline loops: CDR1 SNHLY, CDR2 FYNNEI. The CDR3 has 13 amino acids. The CDR3 DNA follows: TGTGCCAGCAGTGGGACAGCGAATTCACCCCTCCACTTT. This encodes CASSGTANSPLHF.

This clone was seen a few times. This chain joins TRBV10-2 and TRBJ1-2, with 7 positions matching TRBD1. This CDR3 is 15 amino acids long. Trimming took 3 bases from V and 8 from J; bases not matched to a gene: 12. In germline, CDR1 is WSHSY, CDR2 SAAADI. CDR3 loop: CASSDSDRFSAGYTF. CDR3 in DNA: TGCGCCAGCAGTGACTCGGACAGGTTTTCGGCAGGCTACACCTTC.

CDR3 sequence (DNA): TGTGCCAGCAGCCAAGGAGTTTCTGGTTCTCCCCAGCATTTT. Its protein is CASSQGVSGSPQHF. The chain is built from TRBV3-1 (or the pseudogene TRBV3-2) and TRBJ1-5; D ambiguous. The CDR3 length is 14 residues. CDR1 is LGHDT and CDR2 is YNNKEL in the germline V gene (reference sequence). V dropped 1 base and J dropped 10 bases, with 14 bases sitting between them.

This clone was counted only a few times. The chain combines TRBV6-1 with TRBJ2-3, with D uncertain. The V end was cut by 1 base, the J end by 6 bases, with 8 bases between. Germline-derived CDR1 and CDR2 are MNHNS and SASEGT. The CDR3 runs 13 residues. The CDR3 DNA reads as TGTGCCAGCAGTGAAGAATTGTCTGATACGCAGTATTTT. Translating it yields CASSEELSDTQYF.

The chain employs TRBV6-5 and TRBJ1-1, with 7 bases identical to TRBD1. Trimming at V came to 7 bases and at J to 1 base, leaving 6 bases not matched to a gene. Germline lookup yields CDR1 MNHEY and CDR2 SVGAGI. The CDR3 has 14 residues. The CDR3 region is CASIQDRKNTEAFF. DNA of the CDR3: TGTGCCAGCATTCAGGACAGGAAGAACACTGAAGCTTTCTTT.

The chain links TRBV6-1 to TRBJ1-5; no clear D. Trimming cost V 3 bases and J 0 bases, with 9 bases left between them. CDR1 is MNHNS and CDR2 is SASEGT in the germline V gene. The CDR3 is 15 residues long. The CDR3 nucleotides read TGTGCCAGCAGTGAGAGGGTGGGTAGCAATCAGCCCCAGCATTTT. This translates into CASSERVGSNQPQHF.

The chain employs TRBV4-1 and TRBJ2-7; 11 bases are shared with TRBD2. Germline CDR1 and CDR2: MGHRA and YSYEKL. The CDR3 is 16 residues long. Unmatched junction bases numbered 4, after V lost 0 bases and J lost 3 bases. The CDR3 protein is CASSQDPGTSGYEQYF. The CDR3, as DNA: TGCGCCAGCAGCCAAGATCCCGGGACTAGCGGCTACGAGCAGTACTTC.

This chain connects TRBV7-2 to TRBJ2-2; 7 positions agree with TRBD2. Germline V CDR1 and CDR2: SGHTA, FQGNSA. The CDR3 has 16 residues. Trimming cost V 1 base and J 3 bases; bases outside gene matches: 5. The CDR3 DNA reads TGTGCCAGCAGCTTAGTGAGCGGGATGTACACCGGGGAGCTGTTTTTT. It specifies CASSLVSGMYTGELFF.

J is TRBJ2-3 and V is TRBV2; 10 bases align to TRBD2. V dropped 6 bases and J dropped 4; count of bases not matched to a gene: 10. The length of the CDR3 is 16 residues. Germline V gene lookup returns CDR1 SNHLY and CDR2 FYNNEI. The CDR3 nucleotides read TGTGCCAGCAGCCGGAGCGGGAGGGCCTCCGCAGATACGCAGTATTTT. Protein sequence: CASSRSGRASADTQYF.

The chain has TRBV7-2 and TRBJ2-1; D gene uncertain. The V gene lost 1 base and the J gene lost 6 bases, with 10 bases spanning the gap. CDR1 and CDR2 from the germline V gene are SGHTA and FQGNSA. The CDR3 contains 14 residues. In DNA form, the CDR3 reads TGTGCCAGCAGCTTAGGAATTCCGCGCAATGAGCAGTTCTTC. This codes for CASSLGIPRNEQFF.

This clone was seen once. This chain links TRBV3-1 (or the pseudogene TRBV3-2) with TRBJ2-1; TRBD2 aligns across 8 bases. Germline loops: CDR1 LGHDT, CDR2 YNNKEL (reference sequence). This CDR3 comprises 15 residues. The V segment lost 4 bases and the J segment 2 bases; nucleotides outside the gene matches: 4. CDR3: CASSLTSGPYNEQFF. The CDR3 bases are TGTGCCAGCAGCCTCACTAGCGGACCCTACAATGAGCAGTTCTTC.

This clone was counted once. The rearrangement links TRBV2 to TRBJ2-1; 7 bases align to TRBD1. V shed 4 bases, J shed 4 bases, and the junction held 4 bases outside the gene matches. From germline, CDR1 is SNHLY and CDR2 FYNNEI. This CDR3 contains 14 residues. CDR3 DNA sequence: TGTGCCAGCAGTGTTCTCAGGGGGTACAATGAGCAGTTCTTC. This gives the protein CASSVLRGYNEQFF.

The rearrangement joins TRBV10-3 to TRBJ2-7; tentative D call: TRBD2 (6 bases). The V end was cut by 0 bases, the J end by 4 bases, with 7 bases between. Germline V gives CDR1 ENHRY, CDR2 SYGVKD. The CDR3 loop spans 13 amino acids. Here the CDR3 reads CAISESGGYEQYF. The CDR3, as DNA: TGTGCCATCAGTGAGTCGGGGGGATACGAGCAGTACTTC.

The rearrangement uses TRBV4-1 and TRBJ2-7, with 13 bases matching TRBD2. Germline-derived CDR1 and CDR2 are MGHRA and YSYEKL. The CDR3 runs to 16 residues. The trim removed 1 base at V and 2 bases at J, leaving 2 bases unmatched. The CDR3 region has the DNA TGCGCCAGCAGCCAAGTGACTAGCGGGAGGACCTACGAGCAGTACTTC. This gives the protein CASSQVTSGRTYEQYF.

V gene TRBV28 combines with J gene TRBJ2-7; a possible D gene is TRBD2 (6 bases). Trimming pared 5 bases from V and 3 bases from J, leaving 20 bases between. The CDR3 has 16 residues. Germline CDR1 is MDHEN and CDR2 is SYDVKM. The CDR3 sequence: CASSPIKAGSFYEQYF. For the CDR3, the DNA is TGTGCCAGCAGTCCCATTAAAGCGGGTTCCTTCTACGAGCAGTACTTC.